This T cell receptor beta chain appears in the sequencing data of a study of identical twins. General study findings and limits: Shared out-of-frame alpha sequences (those common to twins) showed excess low generation probability. Fewer insertions characterized abundant cord blood beta clonotypes, whereas memory repertoires showed none.

Note on this clonotype: What it recognizes is unknown.

Looked up from germline, CDR1 is SQVTM and CDR2 is ANQGSEA. Trimming left V 4 bases short and J 4 bases short, with 16 bases between. The CDR3 is made up of 14 amino acids. All of the donors were Caucasians in good health. Template switching added a universal primer binding site, and final cDNA carried unique molecular identifiers. TCRdb fed the 5' RACE reads into MiXCR, producing one record per CDR3 protein. The sample has about 660,000 distinct CDR3 sequences; 8% to 9% are singletons. Separately, the same data were catalogued under a study of yellow fever vaccine responses in identical twins.

This chain joins TRBV29-1 and TRBJ1-1; D remains unclear. The receptor's source is a woman aged 18-29 years in good health. The material sequenced was PBMCs. Here the CDR3 reads CSVAIGFGRTEAFF. The CDR3 DNA reads as TGCAGCGTTGCTATCGGTTTTGGGCGCACTGAAGCTTTCTTT.